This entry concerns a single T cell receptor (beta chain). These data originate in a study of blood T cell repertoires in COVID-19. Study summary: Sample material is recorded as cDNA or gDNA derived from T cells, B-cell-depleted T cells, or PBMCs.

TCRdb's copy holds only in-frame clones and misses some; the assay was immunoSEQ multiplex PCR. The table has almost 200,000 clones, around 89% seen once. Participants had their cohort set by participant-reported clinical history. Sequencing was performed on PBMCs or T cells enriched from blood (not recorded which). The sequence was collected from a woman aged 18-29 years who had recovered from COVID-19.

The CDR3 spells CASSPQGGAYEQYF. The DNA of the CDR3 is TGTGCCAGCAGCCCCCAGGGAGGAGCCTACGAGCAGTACTTC. This rearrangement joins TRBV9 to TRBJ2-7, with a possible D match to TRBD2 (6 bases). Deletions cut 4 bases from V and 2 bases from J, with 13 bases between. In germline, CDR1 is SGDLS, CDR2 YYNGEE. CDR3 length: 14 residues.